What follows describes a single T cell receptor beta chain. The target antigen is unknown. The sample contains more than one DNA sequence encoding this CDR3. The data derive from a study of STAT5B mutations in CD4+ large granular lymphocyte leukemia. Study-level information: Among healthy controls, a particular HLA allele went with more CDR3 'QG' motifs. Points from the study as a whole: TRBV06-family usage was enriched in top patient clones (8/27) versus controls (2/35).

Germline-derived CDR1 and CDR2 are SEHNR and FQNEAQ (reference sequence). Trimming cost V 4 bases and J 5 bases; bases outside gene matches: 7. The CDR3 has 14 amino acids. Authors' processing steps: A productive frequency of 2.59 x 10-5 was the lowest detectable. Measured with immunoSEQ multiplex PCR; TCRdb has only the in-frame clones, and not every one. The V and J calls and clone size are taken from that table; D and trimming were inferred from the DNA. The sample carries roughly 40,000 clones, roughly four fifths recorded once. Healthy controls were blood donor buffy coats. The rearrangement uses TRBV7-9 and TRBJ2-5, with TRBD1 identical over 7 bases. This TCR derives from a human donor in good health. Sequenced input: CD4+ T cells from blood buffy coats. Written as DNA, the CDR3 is TGTGCCAGCAGCTCGTCGACAGGGCAGGAGACCCAGTACTTC. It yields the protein CASSSSTGQETQYF.